This T cell receptor beta chain was captured in a study of T cells in Graves' hyperthyroidism and ophthalmopathy. Clinical symptoms, serum thyroxine and TRAb, thyroid ultrasound and orbital computed tomography were used for the diagnoses. RNA transcripts provided the source from which TCR beta CDR3 regions were amplified. The HTBI primer set drove a first-round RT-PCR of the TCR CDR3. Via MiXCR, TCRdb re-called the multiplex PCR reads, giving one row per CDR3 protein. In the table there are over 300,000 distinct CDR3 sequences, approximately 14% of which are singletons. CDR3 size: 16 residues. Looked up from germline, CDR1 is KGHDR and CDR2 is SFDVKD. V was shortened by 4 bases and J by 1 base, with 12 bases between the two germline ends. There are many counts of this clonotype.

Sequencing input: blood. This sequence was found in a woman aged 55-69 years with Graves' hyperthyroidism. This chain links TRBV24-1 with TRBJ2-2, with D possibly matching TRBD1 (5 bases). CDR3 DNA: TGTGCCACCAGTGACCCGGCCAGGGAGAACACCGGGGAGCTGTTTTTT. Translation: CATSDPARENTGELFF.